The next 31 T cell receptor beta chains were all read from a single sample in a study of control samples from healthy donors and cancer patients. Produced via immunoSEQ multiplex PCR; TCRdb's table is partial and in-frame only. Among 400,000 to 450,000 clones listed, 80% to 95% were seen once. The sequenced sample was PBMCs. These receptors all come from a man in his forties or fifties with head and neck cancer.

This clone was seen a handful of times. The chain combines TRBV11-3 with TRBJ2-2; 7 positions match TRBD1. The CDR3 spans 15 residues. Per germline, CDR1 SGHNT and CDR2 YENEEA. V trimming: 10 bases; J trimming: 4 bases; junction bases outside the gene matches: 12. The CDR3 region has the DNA TGTGCCACAGGGAAGACAGGGTCGAGCACCGGGGAGCTGTTTTTT. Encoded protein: CATGKTGSSTGELFF.

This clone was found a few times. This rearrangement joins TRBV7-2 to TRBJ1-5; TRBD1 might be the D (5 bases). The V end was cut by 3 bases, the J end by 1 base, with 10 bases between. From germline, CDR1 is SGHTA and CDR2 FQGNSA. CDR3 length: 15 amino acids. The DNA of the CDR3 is TGTGCCAGCAGCTTCATCTCAGGGAGCAATCAGCCCCAGCATTTT. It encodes CASSFISGSNQPQHF.

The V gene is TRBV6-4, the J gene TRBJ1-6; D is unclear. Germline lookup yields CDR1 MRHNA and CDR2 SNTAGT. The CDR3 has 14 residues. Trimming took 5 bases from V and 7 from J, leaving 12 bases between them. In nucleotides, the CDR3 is TGTGCCAGCAGTCGTGAGGCCTTCAATTCACCCCTCCACTTT. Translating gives CASSREAFNSPLHF.

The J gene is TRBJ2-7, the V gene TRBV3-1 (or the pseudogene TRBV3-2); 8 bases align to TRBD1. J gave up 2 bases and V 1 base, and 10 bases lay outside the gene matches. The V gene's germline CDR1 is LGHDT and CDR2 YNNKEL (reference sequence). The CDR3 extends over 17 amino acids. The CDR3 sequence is CASSQAMTGASTYEQYF. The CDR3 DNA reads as TGTGCCAGCAGCCAAGCCATGACAGGGGCCTCAACCTACGAGCAGTACTTC.

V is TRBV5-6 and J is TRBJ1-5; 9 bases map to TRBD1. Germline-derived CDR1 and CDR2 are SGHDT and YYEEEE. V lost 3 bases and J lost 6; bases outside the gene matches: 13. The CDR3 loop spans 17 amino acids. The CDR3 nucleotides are TGTGCCAGCAGCTCGGGACAGGGACGGGCTTTAGGTCAGCCCCAGCATTTT. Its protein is CASSSGQGRALGQPQHF.

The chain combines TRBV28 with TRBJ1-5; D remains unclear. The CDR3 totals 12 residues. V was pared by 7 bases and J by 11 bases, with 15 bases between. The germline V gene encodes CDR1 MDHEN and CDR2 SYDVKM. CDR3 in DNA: TGTGCCAGCACCTCCCAGGATCGGTCCCAGCATTTT. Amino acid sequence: CASTSQDRSQHF.

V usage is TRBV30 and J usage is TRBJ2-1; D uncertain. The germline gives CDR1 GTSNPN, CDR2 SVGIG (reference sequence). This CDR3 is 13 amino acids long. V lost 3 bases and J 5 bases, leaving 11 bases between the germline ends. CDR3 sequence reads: CAWRGGWNNEQFF. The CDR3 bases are TGTGCCTGGAGGGGTGGATGGAACAATGAGCAGTTCTTC.

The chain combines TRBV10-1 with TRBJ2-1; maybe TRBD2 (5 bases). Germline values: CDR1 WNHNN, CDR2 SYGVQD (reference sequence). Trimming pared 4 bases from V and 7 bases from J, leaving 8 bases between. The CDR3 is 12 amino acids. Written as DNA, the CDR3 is TGCGCCAGCAGTGCGGGAACGAATGAGCAGTTCTTC. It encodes CASSAGTNEQFF.

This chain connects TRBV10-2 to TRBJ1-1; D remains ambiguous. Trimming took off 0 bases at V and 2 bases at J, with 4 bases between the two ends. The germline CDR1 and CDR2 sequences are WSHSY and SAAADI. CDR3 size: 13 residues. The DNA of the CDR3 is TGCGCCAGCAGTGAGTCAAGCAACACTGAAGCTTTCTTT. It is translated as CASSESSNTEAFF.

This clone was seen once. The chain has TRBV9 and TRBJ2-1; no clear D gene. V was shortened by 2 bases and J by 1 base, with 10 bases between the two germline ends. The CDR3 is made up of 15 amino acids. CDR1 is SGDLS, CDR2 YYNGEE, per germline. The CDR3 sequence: CASSVLDGSYNEQFF. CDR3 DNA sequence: TGTGCCAGCAGCGTTTTGGACGGTTCCTACAATGAGCAGTTCTTC.

CDR3 DNA sequence: TGTGCCAGCAGTTTATTGGGCAGCAAGGCACCTCGTTCTGGGGCCAACGTCCTGACTTTC. Translated, it gives CASSLLGSKAPRSGANVLTF. The rearrangement joins TRBV28 to TRBJ2-6, with D hard to call. The CDR3 has 20 residues. The germline V gene has CDR1 MDHEN and CDR2 SYDVKM. Trimming shortened V by 1 base and J by 1 base, and 20 bases separated the two germline ends.

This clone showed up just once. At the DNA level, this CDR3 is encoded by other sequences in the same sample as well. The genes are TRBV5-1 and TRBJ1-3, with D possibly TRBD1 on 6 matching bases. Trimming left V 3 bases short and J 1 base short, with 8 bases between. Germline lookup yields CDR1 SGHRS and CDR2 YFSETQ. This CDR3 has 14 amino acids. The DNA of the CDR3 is TGCGCCAGCAGCTCAACAGGGTCTGGAAACACCATATATTTT. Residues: CASSSTGSGNTIYF. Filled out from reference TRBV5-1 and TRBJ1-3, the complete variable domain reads KAGVTQTPRYLIKTRGQQVTLSCSPISGHRSVSWYQQTPGQGLQFLFEYFSETQRNKGNFPGRFSGRQFSNSRSEMNVSTLELGDSALYLCASSSTGSGNTIYFGEGSWLTVV.

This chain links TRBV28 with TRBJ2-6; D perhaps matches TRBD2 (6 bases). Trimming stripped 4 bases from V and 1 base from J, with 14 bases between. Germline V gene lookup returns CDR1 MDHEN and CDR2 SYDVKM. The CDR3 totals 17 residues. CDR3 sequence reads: CASSSRRRESGANVLTF. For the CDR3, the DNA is TGTGCCAGCAGTTCCCGGAGGAGGGAGTCTGGGGCCAACGTCCTGACTTTC.

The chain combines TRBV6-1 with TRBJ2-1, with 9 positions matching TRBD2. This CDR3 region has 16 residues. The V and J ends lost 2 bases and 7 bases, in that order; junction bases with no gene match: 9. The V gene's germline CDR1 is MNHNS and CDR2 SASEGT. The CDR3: CASSESIAGERNEQFF. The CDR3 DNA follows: TGTGCCAGCAGTGAATCGATAGCGGGAGAGCGGAATGAGCAGTTCTTC.

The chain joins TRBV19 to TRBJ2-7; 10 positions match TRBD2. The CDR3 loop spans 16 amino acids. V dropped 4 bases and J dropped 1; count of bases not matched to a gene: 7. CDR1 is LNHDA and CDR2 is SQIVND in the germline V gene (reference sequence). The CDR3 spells CASSTMIAGGSYEQYF. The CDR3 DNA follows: TGTGCCAGTAGTACTATGATAGCGGGAGGTTCCTACGAGCAGTACTTC.

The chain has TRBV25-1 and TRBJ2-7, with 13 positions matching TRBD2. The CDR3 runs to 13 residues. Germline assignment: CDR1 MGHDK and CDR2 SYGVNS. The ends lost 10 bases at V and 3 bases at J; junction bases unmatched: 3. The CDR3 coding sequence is TGTGCCACCGGGACTAGCGGGAACTACGAGCAGTACTTC. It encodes CATGTSGNYEQYF.

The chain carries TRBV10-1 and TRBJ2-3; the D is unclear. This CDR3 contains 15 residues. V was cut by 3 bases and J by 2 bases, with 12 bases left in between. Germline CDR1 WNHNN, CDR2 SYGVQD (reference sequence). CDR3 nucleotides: TGCGCCAGCAGTGAAGGAGACGGATTCACAGATACGCAGTATTTT. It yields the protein CASSEGDGFTDTQYF.

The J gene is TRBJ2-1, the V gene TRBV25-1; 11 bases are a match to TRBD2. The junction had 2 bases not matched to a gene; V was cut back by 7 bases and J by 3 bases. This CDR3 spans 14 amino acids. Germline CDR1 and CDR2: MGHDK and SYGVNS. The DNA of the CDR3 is TGTGCCAGCACCCTAGCGGGGGGCTACAATGAGCAGTTCTTC. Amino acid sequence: CASTLAGGYNEQFF.

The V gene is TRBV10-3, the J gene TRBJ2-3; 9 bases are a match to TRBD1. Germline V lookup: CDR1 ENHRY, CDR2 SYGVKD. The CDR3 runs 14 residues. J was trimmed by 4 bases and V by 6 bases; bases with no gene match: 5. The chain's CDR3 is CAISRTGVADTQYF. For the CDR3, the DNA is TGTGCCATCAGCCGGACAGGGGTGGCAGATACGCAGTATTTT.

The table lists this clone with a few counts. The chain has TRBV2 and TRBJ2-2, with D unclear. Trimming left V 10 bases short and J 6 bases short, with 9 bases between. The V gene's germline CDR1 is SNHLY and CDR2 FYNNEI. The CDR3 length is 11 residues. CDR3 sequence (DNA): TGTGCCACCGTTAGGGCCGGGGAGCTGTTTTTT. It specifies CATVRAGELFF.

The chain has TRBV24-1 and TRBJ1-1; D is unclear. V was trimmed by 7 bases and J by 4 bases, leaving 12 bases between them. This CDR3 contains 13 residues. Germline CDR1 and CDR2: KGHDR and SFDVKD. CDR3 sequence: CATRDSWATEAFF. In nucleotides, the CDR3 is TGTGCCACCAGGGACTCCTGGGCCACTGAAGCTTTCTTT.

This CDR3 reads CAISESDWGPGGYTF. In DNA, the CDR3 is TGTGCCATCAGTGAGTCGGATTGGGGTCCCGGTGGCTACACCTTC. The chain couples TRBV10-3 to TRBJ1-2; D is ambiguous. Germline V gene data show CDR1 as ENHRY and CDR2 as SYGVKD. The CDR3 totals 15 residues. Between the trimmed V and J ends, which lost 0 bases and 7 bases, there was a span of 15 bases.

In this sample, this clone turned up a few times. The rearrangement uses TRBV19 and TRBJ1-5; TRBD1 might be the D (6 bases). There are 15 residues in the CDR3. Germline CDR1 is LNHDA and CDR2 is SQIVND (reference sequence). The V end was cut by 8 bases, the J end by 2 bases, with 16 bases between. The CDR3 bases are TGTGCCAGTCTCGAGGGGGTAGGTGGCAATCAGCCCCAGCATTTT. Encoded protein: CASLEGVGGNQPQHF.

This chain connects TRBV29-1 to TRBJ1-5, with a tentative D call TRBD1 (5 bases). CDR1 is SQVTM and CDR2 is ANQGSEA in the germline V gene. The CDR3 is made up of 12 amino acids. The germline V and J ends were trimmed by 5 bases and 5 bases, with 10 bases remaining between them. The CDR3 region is CSVRGADQPQHF. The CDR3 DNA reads TGCAGCGTTCGGGGCGCTGATCAGCCCCAGCATTTT.

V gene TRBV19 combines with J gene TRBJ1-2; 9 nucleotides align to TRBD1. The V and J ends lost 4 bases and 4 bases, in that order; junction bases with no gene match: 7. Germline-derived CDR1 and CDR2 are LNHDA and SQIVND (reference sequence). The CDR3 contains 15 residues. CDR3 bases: TGTGCCAGTAGTAAACAGGGGGCGCTTGGCTATGGCTACACCTTC. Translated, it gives CASSKQGALGYGYTF.

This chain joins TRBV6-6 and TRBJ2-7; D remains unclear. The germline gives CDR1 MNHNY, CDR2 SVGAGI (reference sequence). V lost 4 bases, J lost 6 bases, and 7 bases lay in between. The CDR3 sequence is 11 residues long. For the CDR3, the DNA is TGTGCCAGCAGTTCGTCAGGCGAGCAGTACTTC. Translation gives CASSSSGEQYF.

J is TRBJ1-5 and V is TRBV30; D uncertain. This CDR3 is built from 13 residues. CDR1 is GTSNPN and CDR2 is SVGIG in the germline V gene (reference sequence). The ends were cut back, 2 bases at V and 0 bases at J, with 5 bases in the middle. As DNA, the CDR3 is TGTGCCTGGAGTCCTCTTAGCAATCAGCCCCAGCATTTT. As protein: CAWSPLSNQPQHF.

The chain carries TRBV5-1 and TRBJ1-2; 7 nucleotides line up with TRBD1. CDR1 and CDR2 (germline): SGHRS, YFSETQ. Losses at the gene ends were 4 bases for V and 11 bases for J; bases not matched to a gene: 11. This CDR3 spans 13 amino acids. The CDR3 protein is CASSLTGSGWYTF. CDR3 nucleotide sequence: TGCGCCAGCAGCCTGACAGGGTCGGGTTGGTACACCTTC.

CDR3 amino acids: CAWSPLGLADSYEQYF. The CDR3 DNA sequence: TGTGCCTGGAGCCCTTTGGGACTAGCGGACTCCTACGAGCAGTACTTC. The chain combines TRBV30 with TRBJ2-7; 11 bases are a match to TRBD2. Trimming at V came to 3 bases and at J to 0 bases, leaving 7 bases not matched to a gene. This CDR3 is 16 amino acids long. The V gene's germline CDR1 is GTSNPN and CDR2 SVGIG (reference sequence).

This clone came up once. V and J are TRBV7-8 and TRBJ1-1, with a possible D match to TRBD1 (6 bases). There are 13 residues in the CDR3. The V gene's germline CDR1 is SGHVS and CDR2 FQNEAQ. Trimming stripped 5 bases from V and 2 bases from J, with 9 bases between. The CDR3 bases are TGTGCCAGCAGCCGGACAGAAAACACTGAAGCTTTCTTT. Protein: CASSRTENTEAFF.

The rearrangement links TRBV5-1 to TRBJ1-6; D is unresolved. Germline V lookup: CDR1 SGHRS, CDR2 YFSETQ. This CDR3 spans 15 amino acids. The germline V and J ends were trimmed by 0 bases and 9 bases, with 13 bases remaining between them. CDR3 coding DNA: TGCGCCAGCAGCTTGGTGCCGGGGTCGGGTTCACCCCTCCACTTT. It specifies CASSLVPGSGSPLHF. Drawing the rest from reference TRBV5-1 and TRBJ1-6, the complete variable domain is KAGVTQTPRYLIKTRGQQVTLSCSPISGHRSVSWYQQTPGQGLQFLFEYFSETQRNKGNFPGRFSGRQFSNSRSEMNVSTLELGDSALYLCASSLVPGSGSPLHFGNGTRLTVT.